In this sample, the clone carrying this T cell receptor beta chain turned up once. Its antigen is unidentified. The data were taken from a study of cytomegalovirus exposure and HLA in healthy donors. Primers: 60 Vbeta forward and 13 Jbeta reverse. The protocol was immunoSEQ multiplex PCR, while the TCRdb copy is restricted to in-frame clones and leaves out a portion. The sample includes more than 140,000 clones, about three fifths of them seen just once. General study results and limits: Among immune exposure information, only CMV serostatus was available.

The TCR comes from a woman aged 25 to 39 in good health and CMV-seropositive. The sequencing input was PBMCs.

The CDR3 sequence: CASTVGSGTFQQFF. The CDR3 coding sequence is TGTGCCAGCACGGTTGGTAGCGGGACTTTTCAGCAGTTCTTC. This sequence joins TRBV9 and TRBJ2-1; TRBD2 agrees at 8 bases. The CDR3 has 14 residues. After removal of 6 bases from V and 11 bases from J, the junction contained 13 bases not matched to a gene. Germline assignment: CDR1 SGDLS and CDR2 YYNGEE.